This entry concerns a single T cell receptor beta chain. Antigen specificity is unknown. The sample is drawn from a study of T cell responses to AZD1222 COVID-19 vaccine. Study in general: Second doses at about 4 or about 12 weeks were pooled.

The table came from immunoSEQ multiplex PCR; TCRdb's copy has only in-frame clones and leaves some out. This sample yields 110,000 to 150,000 clones, of which about 93% are seen a single time; about 3.7% belongs to the top ten. The CDR3 runs 15 residues. V lost 0 bases and J lost 5, with 14 bases in between. Germline V gene sequence: CDR1 SGDLS, CDR2 YYNGEE. Study conclusions and caveats: The span of vaccine-associated CD4 TCRs extended across spike, with dominance at 160-218 and 743-854. Sampled repertoires all dated from after the peak T cell response. Unmutated regions of variants are reportedly targeted by nearly half of spike-specific TCRs.

The chain is built from TRBV9 and TRBJ2-5; possible D gene TRBD2, 6 bases. Here the sequenced sample was peripheral blood, taken on day 0 of AZD1222 vaccination. The clonotype comes from an adult in good health. CDR3 loop: CASSVGGRPGETQYF. The DNA of the CDR3 is TGTGCCAGCAGCGTAGGAGGGAGGCCGGGGGAGACCCAGTACTTC. The complete variable domain, with remaining parts taken from reference TRBV9 and TRBJ2-5, reads DSGVTQTPKHLITATGQRVTLRCSPRSGDLSVYWYQQSLDQGLQFLIQYYNGEERAKGNILERFSAQQFPDLHSELNLSSLELGDSALYFCASSVGGRPGETQYFGPGTRLLVL.